This T cell receptor beta chain was sequenced during a study of CD8 T cells in ankylosing spondylitis. General study findings and limits: Typical of ankylosing spondylitis blood, it appeared, was a TCR beta motif of eight highly homologous variants.

With regard to this clonotype: What it recognizes is unknown.

TCRdb analysed the 5' RACE reads with MiXCR anew, one entry per CDR3 protein. Among about 540,000 distinct CDR3 sequences listed, roughly 13% were seen once. The V gene's germline CDR1 is KGHDR and CDR2 SFDVKD. Trimming removed 5 bases at V and 9 bases at J, with 19 bases between. The CDR3 contains 15 residues. This clonotype was sampled from a male donor with ankylosing spondylitis. The chain links TRBV24-1 to TRBJ2-1, with a weak D call TRBD2 (6 bases). Material: blood, either unsorted or a sorted T cell fraction (not recorded which). In DNA, the CDR3 is TGTGCCACCAGTGCGACTAGATACCTCTTTGTTGAGCAGTTCTTC. Translation: CATSATRYLFVEQFF.